This T cell receptor beta chain was documented in a study of early T cells in non-severe SARS-CoV-2 infection. Study-wide context: The authors sequenced bulk RNA from unsorted whole blood, leaving chains unpaired.

V was cut by 5 bases and J by 6 bases, with 19 bases left in between. The CDR3 runs 15 residues. Details on this clonotype: Its antigen is unknown.

Tagging with unique molecular identifiers was applied to individual cDNA molecules. A single record per CDR3 protein comes from TCRdb applying MiXCR to the 5' RACE reads. Found here are tens of thousands of distinct CDR3 sequences, more than 13% of them singletons; the top ten hold roughly 9.7%. Findings and caveats of the study: Database matching using VDJdb favored anti-spike CD8 responses, with private and CD4 specificities left missing.

The TCR originated in an adult who was a healthcare worker with PCR-confirmed SARS-CoV-2 infection or an uninfected control (not recorded which). V and J are TRBV12-3 or TRBV12-4 and TRBJ1-2; D possibly corresponds to TRBD1 (5 bases). The sequencing sample was made of whole blood. The CDR3 DNA reads as TGTGCCAGCAGTCCCCTAGTTAGGGACCAACATGGCTACACCTTC. This sequence encodes CASSPLVRDQHGYTF.